The 26 T cell receptor beta chains given below trace back to one sample, sequenced in a study of lymphopenia after photon versus proton radiotherapy. Sequencing used immunoSEQ multiplex PCR; TCRdb keeps in-frame clones, though not all of them. The table lists about 8,300 clones, 88% of them singletons, with around 23% in the top ten. This material consisted of peripheral blood, taken from a patient treated with photon-based radiotherapy. The receptors derive from a man older than 75 with cholangiocarcinoma.

CDR3 region: CSVEDRTWGPSRAEAFF. The DNA for the CDR3 is TGCAGCGTTGAAGATCGTACTTGGGGACCATCCCGCGCTGAAGCTTTCTTT. This chain connects TRBV29-1 to TRBJ1-1; a possible D gene is TRBD1 (5 bases). The CDR3 runs to 17 residues. V shed 0 bases and J shed 6 bases, with 23 bases lying between them. Germline lookup yields CDR1 SQVTM and CDR2 ANQGSEA.

The genes are TRBV30 and TRBJ1-1; 8 positions agree with TRBD1. The CDR3 runs 12 residues. The junction had 0 bases not matched to a gene; V was cut back by 3 bases and J by 3 bases. Germline V gene data show CDR1 as GTSNPN and CDR2 as SVGIG (reference sequence). The CDR3 is CAWRDRDTEAFF. The DNA of the CDR3 is TGTGCCTGGAGGGACAGGGACACTGAAGCTTTCTTT.

The chain combines TRBV7-9 with TRBJ2-7; 9 positions match TRBD1. CDR1 is SEHNR, CDR2 FQNEAQ, per germline (reference sequence). V shed 1 base and J 5 bases; nucleotides not matched to a gene: 6. This CDR3 is 15 amino acids long. CDR3 coding DNA: TGTGCCAGCAGCTTAGTAGGGACAGGGACCCACGAGCAGTACTTC. Translation gives CASSLVGTGTHEQYF.

The sample holds one count of this clone. The rearrangement uses TRBV11-1 and TRBJ1-2; tentatively, D is TRBD1 (5 bases). The germline CDR1 and CDR2 sequences are SGHAT and FQDESV (reference sequence). The CDR3 runs 12 residues. V lost 3 bases and J 8 bases, leaving 10 bases between the germline ends. CDR3 loop: CASSLDKSGYTF. The CDR3 region has the DNA TGTGCCAGCAGCTTGGACAAATCGGGCTACACCTTC.

V gene TRBV2 combines with J gene TRBJ2-3; 11 bases are a match to TRBD1. Germline CDR1 and CDR2: SNHLY and FYNNEI. V shed 9 bases and J 4 bases; nucleotides not matched to a gene: 6. This CDR3 spans 14 amino acids. DNA of the CDR3: TGTGCCAGTCTGGACAGGGGGCAAGCAGATACGCAGTATTTT. It translates to CASLDRGQADTQYF.

V gene TRBV30 combines with J gene TRBJ1-6; D might be TRBD1 (5 bases). Germline V gene data show CDR1 as GTSNPN and CDR2 as SVGIG (reference sequence). The V and J ends lost 0 bases and 2 bases respectively, with 8 bases between them. The length of the CDR3 is 15 residues. This CDR3 is CAWSVGAAYNSPLHF. The CDR3 nucleotides are TGTGCCTGGAGTGTAGGGGCAGCCTATAATTCACCCCTCCACTTT.

This clone turned up a few times. This chain uses TRBV10-3 with TRBJ1-2, with 11 positions matching TRBD1. V trimming: 10 bases; J trimming: 1 base; junction bases outside the gene matches: 5. In germline, CDR1 is ENHRY, CDR2 SYGVKD. The CDR3 consists of 14 residues. Here the CDR3 DNA reads TGTGCCACCTGGGGGACAGGGGGTAACTATGGCTACACCTTC. It codes for CATWGTGGNYGYTF.

In its sample, this clone was seen a few times. The chain links TRBV27 to TRBJ1-2; D is possibly TRBD1 (6 bases). The CDR3 runs to 13 residues. Trimming cost V 5 bases and J 8 bases, with 15 bases left between them. Germline V gene sequence: CDR1 MNHEY, CDR2 SMNVEV (reference sequence). The DNA for the CDR3 is TGTGCCAGCAGTAAACAGGGAAATTACGGCTACACCTTC. Its translation: CASSKQGNYGYTF.

CDR3 DNA sequence: TGCGCCAGCAGCTTGTTCCAACAAGAGACCCAGTACTTC. Protein sequence: CASSLFQQETQYF. The chain employs TRBV5-1 and TRBJ2-5; D unclear. V lost 1 base, J lost 2 bases, and 6 bases lay in between. This CDR3 comprises 13 residues. Germline CDR1 reads SGHRS; CDR2 reads YFSETQ.

J is TRBJ2-4 and V is TRBV15, with 10 bases matching TRBD2. The V gene end was trimmed by 1 base and the J gene end by 0 bases; junction bases not matched to a gene: 9. The CDR3 consists of 19 residues. The germline V gene has CDR1 LNHNV and CDR2 YYDKDF (reference sequence). CDR3 in amino acids: CATSRGLAGAGGAKNIQYF. CDR3 DNA: TGTGCCACCAGCAGAGGACTAGCGGGTGCCGGGGGAGCCAAAAACATTCAGTACTTC.

This chain connects TRBV5-4 to TRBJ2-5, with D possibly matching TRBD1 (5 bases). Germline V gives CDR1 SGHNT, CDR2 YYREEE (reference sequence). The CDR3 loop spans 13 amino acids. With 4 bases removed from V and 4 bases from J, the gap between germline ends came to 11 bases. The CDR3 DNA sequence: TGTGCCAGCAGCCCCGACAGTAGAGAGACCCAGTACTTC. This encodes CASSPDSRETQYF.

About this clone itself: One junction end does not reproduce the germline sequence, and a read error may be involved. This chain joins TRBV6-5 and TRBJ1-2; D ambiguous. Germline V lookup: CDR1 MNHEY, CDR2 SVGAGI. The CDR3 is made up of 12 amino acids. The CDR3 here is CASSYSGYGYTF. As DNA, the CDR3 is TGTGCCAGCAGCTACTCTGGCTATGGCTACACCTTC.

The gene calls are TRBV9 and TRBJ2-7; weak D call: TRBD2 (6 bases). Between the trimmed V and J ends, which lost 3 bases and 2 bases, there was a span of 12 bases. CDR1 is SGDLS, CDR2 YYNGEE, per germline. The CDR3 has 14 amino acids. The CDR3 loop is CASSARLGAYEQYF. The CDR3 DNA sequence: TGTGCCAGCAGCGCCCGACTAGGGGCCTACGAGCAGTACTTC.

The chain joins TRBV6-6 to TRBJ1-2, with D hard to call. The CDR3 length is 15 residues. The ends were cut back, 5 bases at V and 4 bases at J, with 17 bases in the middle. Per germline, CDR1 MNHNY and CDR2 SVGAGI (reference sequence). This CDR3 reads CASSARSWTFYGYTF. DNA for the CDR3: TGTGCCAGCAGTGCACGTTCGTGGACGTTCTATGGCTACACCTTC.

The chain combines TRBV5-1 with TRBJ1-6; D is possibly TRBD1 (5 bases). Per the germline V gene, CDR1 is SGHRS and CDR2 is YFSETQ. There are 13 residues in the CDR3. Deletions cut 2 bases from V and 9 bases from J, with 9 bases between. The CDR3 nucleotides are TGCGCCAGCAGCTTTTACGGGGGTTCACCCCTCCACTTT. Its protein is CASSFYGGSPLHF.

The CDR3 DNA follows: TGTGCCAGTAGTCCCTCAGGGCTGGGGCGCCGTTATGAGACCCAGTACTTC. This encodes CASSPSGLGRRYETQYF. The chain is built from TRBV19 and TRBJ2-5, with a tentative D call TRBD1 (5 bases). V lost 5 bases and J lost 5, with 24 bases in between. Germline V gene data show CDR1 as LNHDA and CDR2 as SQIVND (reference sequence). The CDR3 is 17 amino acids.

The genes are TRBV5-5 and TRBJ2-5; D might be TRBD1 (6 bases). The CDR3 length is 15 residues. Germline CDR1 and CDR2: SGHKS and YYEKEE (reference sequence). Trimming took off 4 bases at V and 5 bases at J, with 18 bases between the two ends. The CDR3 reads CASSGLTGSGETQYF. The CDR3 nucleotides read TGTGCCAGCAGCGGATTGACAGGATCTGGGGAGACCCAGTACTTC.

V is TRBV14 and J is TRBJ2-1; no firm D call. The CDR3 length is 15 residues. V shed 1 base and J shed 7 bases, with 14 bases lying between them. Looked up from germline, CDR1 is SGHDN and CDR2 is FVKESK. As DNA, the CDR3 is TGTGCCAGCAGCCAAGCCCCCGGCGAGTATAATGAGCAGTTCTTC. Protein sequence: CASSQAPGEYNEQFF.

This clone showed up just once. The chain carries TRBV29-1 and TRBJ1-2; no clear D gene. Trimming left V 1 base short and J 4 bases short, with 16 bases between. Germline lookup yields CDR1 SQVTM and CDR2 ANQGSEA. The CDR3 loop spans 15 amino acids. CDR3 loop: CSVEASPSMAYGYTF. The DNA of the CDR3 is TGCAGCGTTGAAGCCTCCCCGTCCATGGCCTATGGCTACACCTTC.

V is TRBV4-2 and J is TRBJ1-2; no definite D call. The CDR3 is 15 residues long. V shed 4 bases and J shed 5 bases, with 17 bases lying between them. Germline values: CDR1 LGHNA, CDR2 YNFKEQ. The CDR3 bases are TGTGCCAGCAGCCCTCCGGGCCAACTAGAGTATGGCTACACCTTC. Its translation is CASSPPGQLEYGYTF.

The gene calls are TRBV15 and TRBJ2-1; TRBD1 matches 7 bases. The germline V gene has CDR1 LNHNV and CDR2 YYDKDF (reference sequence). CDR3 length equals 16 residues. V was clipped by 0 bases and J by 4 bases; unmatched bases: 6. CDR3 DNA sequence: TGTGCCACCAGCAGAGAAGGGGGCCAGGGATACAATGAGCAGTTCTTC. Translating it yields CATSREGGQGYNEQFF. Full variable domain (rest looked up from reference TRBV15 and TRBJ2-1): DAMVIQNPRYQVTQFGKPVTLSCSQTLNHNVMYWYQQKSSQAPKLLFHYYDKDFNNEADTPDNFQSRRPNTSFCFLDIRSPGLGDTAMYLCATSREGGQGYNEQFFGPGTRLTVL.

This chain joins TRBV7-8 and TRBJ1-2; D call uncertain. Trimming took off 2 bases at V and 0 bases at J, with 13 bases between the two ends. In germline, CDR1 is SGHVS, CDR2 FQNEAQ. The CDR3 consists of 16 residues. The CDR3 loop reads CASSLTPGNTNYGYTF. In DNA, the CDR3 is TGTGCCAGCAGCTTAACCCCGGGGAACACTAACTATGGCTACACCTTC. The full variable domain, with the rest looked up from reference TRBV7-8 and TRBJ1-2, is GAGVSQSPRYKVAKRGQDVALRCDPISGHVSLFWYQQALGQGPEFLTYFQNEAQLDKSGLPSDRFFAERPEGSVSTLKIQRTQQEDSAVYLCASSLTPGNTNYGYTFGSGTRLTVV.

This sequence joins TRBV25-1 and TRBJ2-3; tentatively, D is TRBD2 (6 bases). The CDR3 extends over 16 amino acids. The germline gives CDR1 MGHDK, CDR2 SYGVNS. V lost 5 bases and J lost 0, with 15 bases in between. The CDR3 DNA reads TGTGCCAGCAGTTCTAGGGACTTCTCTAGCACAGATACGCAGTATTTT. This codes for CASSSRDFSSTDTQYF.

The V and J genes are TRBV19 and TRBJ1-1, with D uncertain. Trimming removed 1 base from V and 4 bases from J, with 13 bases in between. The CDR3 runs 15 residues. Germline V gene sequence: CDR1 LNHDA, CDR2 SQIVND (reference sequence). This chain's CDR3 is CASSIGPGGSTEAFF. For the CDR3, the DNA is TGTGCCAGTAGTATAGGTCCGGGAGGGAGCACTGAAGCTTTCTTT.

This clone is labeled large. The CDR3 loop reads CASSSRGSNQPQHF. The CDR3 DNA is TGTGCCAGCAGCTCCAGGGGTAGCAATCAGCCCCAGCATTTT. V gene TRBV28 combines with J gene TRBJ1-5, with D possibly being TRBD1 (6 bases). The CDR3 runs to 14 residues. V was trimmed by 6 bases and J by 0 bases, leaving 9 bases between them. CDR1 and CDR2 (germline): MDHEN, SYDVKM. Looking up the rest from reference TRBV28 and TRBJ1-5 gives the full variable domain: DVKVTQSSRYLVKRTGEKVFLECVQDMDHENMFWYRQDPGLGLRLIYFSYDVKMKEKGDIPEGYSVSREKKERFSLILESASTNQTSMYLCASSSRGSNQPQHFGDGTRLSIL.

This clone occurred once. The genes are TRBV15 and TRBJ2-3, with a possible D match to TRBD1 (5 bases). CDR1 and CDR2 (germline): LNHNV, YYDKDF (reference sequence). Trimming stripped 4 bases from V and 4 bases from J, with 21 bases between. This CDR3 is built from 17 residues. DNA of the CDR3: TGTGCCACCAGCACAGCTTTCTCGGACACCTGGGCAGATACGCAGTATTTT. This codes for CATSTAFSDTWADTQYF.